One and the same sample provided the 14 T cell receptor beta chains below, sequenced in a study of blood T cells in healthy people across ages (dated by TCRdb to the mid-2010s). Library method: 5' RACE. Instrument on record: Illumina HiSeq 2500. The second PCR ran for about 6 to 12 cycles and used a J-beta primer mix along with a sample-barcoded 5' primer. The raw public data were reprocessed by TCRdb itself: fastp quality trimming at Q25, MiXCR clonotype calling, in-frame beta chains only. Each CDR3 protein appears once, grouped with its most common genes and DNA. The sample includes 450,000 to 700,000 distinct CDR3 sequences, with approximately 30% observed a single time. Roughly 18% of the sample lies in the top ten. The sequenced material came from blood. The receptors derive from a woman between 65 and 79 years old in good health.

V usage is TRBV28 and J usage is TRBJ2-5, with TRBD1 as a possible D gene (6 bases). The DNA end is a closer match to TRBJ2-7, so the J assignment may be wrong. Germline V gene data show CDR1 as MDHEN and CDR2 as SYDVKM. The CDR3 spans 15 residues. The CDR3 region is CASSLSVQGTYEQYF. In DNA, the CDR3 is TGTGCCAGCAGTTTATCGGTACAGGGCACCTACGAGCAGTACTTC.

In this sample, this clonotype turned up a few times. J is TRBJ2-7 and V is TRBV15; a possible D gene is TRBD1 (5 bases). The CDR3 contains 14 residues. V dropped 0 bases and J dropped 4 bases, with 10 bases sitting between them. The germline V gene has CDR1 LNHNV and CDR2 YYDKDF (reference sequence). Here the CDR3 DNA reads TGTGCCACCAGCAGAGATCCAGACAGTTACGAGCAGTACTTC. Translating it yields CATSRDPDSYEQYF.

V is TRBV10-3 and J is TRBJ2-7, with 8 bases matching TRBD1. This CDR3 is built from 14 residues. The V and J ends lost 0 bases and 6 bases, in that order; junction bases with no gene match: 4. Germline assignment: CDR1 ENHRY and CDR2 SYGVKD. The CDR3 reads CAISESGQVSEQYF. CDR3 in DNA: TGTGCCATCAGTGAGTCGGGACAGGTCTCCGAGCAGTACTTC.

The rearrangement uses TRBV21-1 and TRBJ2-5; the table gives TRBD1 as D, unverified against the DNA. TRBV21-1 counts as a pseudogene. This CDR3 spans 15 amino acids. In DNA, the CDR3 is TGTGCCAGCAGCACCCGGGTCCCACCGAGGGAGACCCAGTACTTC. It is translated as CASSTRVPPRETQYF.

In its sample, this clonotype was seen a few times. This chain uses TRBV2 with TRBJ1-2; D is unclear. V was shortened by 8 bases and J by 4 bases, with 14 bases between the two germline ends. Germline lookup yields CDR1 SNHLY and CDR2 FYNNEI. CDR3 length equals 13 residues. CDR3 DNA sequence: TGTGCCAGCGCGGAGAATGGAATCTATGGCTACACCTTC. Protein product: CASAENGIYGYTF.

The genes are TRBV20-1 and TRBJ1-4; D is possibly TRBD1 (6 bases). Germline CDR1 is DFQATT and CDR2 is SNEGSKA (reference sequence). The CDR3 spans 13 residues. The CDR3 loop is CSTRGVSHEKLFF. CDR3 DNA sequence: TGCAGCACTAGGGGGGTCAGTCATGAAAAACTGTTTTTT.

The chain employs TRBV10-3 and TRBJ2-2, with unresolved D. Per the germline V gene, CDR1 is ENHRY and CDR2 is SYGVKD. Trimming pared 0 bases from V and 1 base from J, leaving 3 bases between. There are 14 residues in the CDR3. CDR3 residues: CAISESRNTGELFF. CDR3 DNA: TGTGCCATCAGTGAGTCTAGGAACACCGGGGAGCTGTTTTTT.

The chain employs TRBV5-1 and TRBJ1-4; TRBD1 might be the D (5 bases). Germline V gene lookup returns CDR1 SGHRS and CDR2 YFSETQ. The CDR3 totals 13 residues. V dropped 0 bases and J dropped 13 bases, with 13 bases sitting between them. The CDR3 loop is CASSLARGGGLFF. The CDR3 region has the DNA TGCGCCAGCAGCTTGGCCCGGGGGGGAGGACTGTTTTTT.

The chain uses TRBV29-1 and TRBJ2-5; D gene ambiguous. The assigned J gene may be wrong: the sequence end matches TRBJ2-1 better. CDR3 length: 13 amino acids. The V gene's germline CDR1 is SQVTM and CDR2 ANQGSEA. CDR3 loop: CSVVARLYNEQFF. CDR3 nucleotides: TGCAGCGTTGTAGCAAGATTATACAATGAGCAGTTCTTC.

The chain links TRBV4-2 to TRBJ2-1; 13 bases agree with TRBD2. V gave up 0 bases and J gave up 8 bases; unmatched junction bases: 7. The CDR3 covers 17 residues. Per germline, CDR1 LGHNA and CDR2 YNFKEQ. CDR3 amino acids: CASSQELAGGPGDEQFF. The CDR3 bases are TGTGCCAGCAGCCAAGAACTAGCGGGGGGGCCGGGGGATGAGCAGTTCTTC.

This clonotype was seen more than once but under ten times. V usage is TRBV7-9 and J usage is TRBJ2-1; no clear D gene. This CDR3 region has 13 residues. Deletions cut 2 bases from V and 5 bases from J, with 7 bases between. Germline CDR1 reads SEHNR; CDR2 reads FQNEAQ (reference sequence). CDR3 sequence: CASSLRQDNEQFF. The CDR3 region has the DNA TGTGCCAGCAGCTTAAGGCAGGACAATGAGCAGTTCTTC.

This clonotype was observed once. V usage is TRBV28 and J usage is TRBJ2-7; D might be TRBD1 (5 bases). The germline V gene has CDR1 MDHEN and CDR2 SYDVKM. The length of the CDR3 is 15 residues. The V end was cut by 5 bases, the J end by 7 bases, with 21 bases between. The CDR3 DNA follows: TGTGCCAGCAGTCCTACTCGACAGAGTCGATGGGAGCAGTACTTC. Residues: CASSPTRQSRWEQYF.

The rearrangement uses TRBV9 and TRBJ2-5; TRBD1 matches 8 bases. V gave up 0 bases and J gave up 5 bases; unmatched junction bases: 6. The germline CDR1 and CDR2 sequences are SGDLS and YYNGEE. This CDR3 spans 15 amino acids. CDR3 loop: CASSVDSGQGETQYF. CDR3 bases: TGTGCCAGCAGCGTAGACAGTGGACAGGGTGAGACCCAGTACTTC.

This clonotype was seen more than once but under ten times. V gene TRBV6-5 combines with J gene TRBJ2-3; a possible D gene is TRBD1 (5 bases). This CDR3 has 18 amino acids. V shed 0 bases and J shed 2 bases, with 18 bases lying between them. Looked up from germline, CDR1 is MNHEY and CDR2 is SVGAGI. Written as DNA, the CDR3 is TGTGCCAGCAGTTACTCGAGCGTGGGGCAGCGATACACAGATACGCAGTATTTT. This sequence encodes CASSYSSVGQRYTDTQYF.